This T cell receptor (beta chain) was recovered during a study of T cell repertoires in cytomegalovirus infection. Across the study: Public TCR beta signatures provided an indication of both CMV infection and a matching HLA type. Notes on the study in general: Using cumulative public TCR beta family frequency, the authors identified those who carried CMV together with the relevant HLA. CMV-specific TCR beta clonotypes restricted by HLA-C dominated the ex vivo response.

Germline CDR1 is MNHEY and CDR2 is SVGEGT. CDR3 length: 13 residues. V lost 4 bases and J 4 bases, leaving 9 bases between the germline ends. Each CDR3 protein is one row after TCRdb ran MiXCR on the reads. The sample yields roughly 720,000 distinct CDR3 sequences, roughly 35% seen once. Worth noting for this clonotype: Its antigen is currently unknown.

The sample consisted of PBMCs. The chain is built from TRBV6-2 or TRBV6-3 and TRBJ2-3; the D is unclear. This receptor was obtained from a human donor in good health (CMV status not recorded). Some clones in this sample may be carry-over from other donors' samples. CDR3 residues: CASSSLPPDTQYF. CDR3 nucleotides: TGTGCCAGCAGTTCTCTTCCCCCAGATACGCAGTATTTT.